This note documents a single TCR beta chain sequence. The antigen is not known. These data belong to a study of liver allograft versus peripheral blood T cells. Study-level information: Hepatic allograft T cell receptor repertoires were evaluated relative to those present in recipients' peripheral blood. Study observations and caveats: Reports indicated that T cell receptor repertoires inside liver allografts differed from those in peripheral blood.

TCRdb used MiXCR to reprocess the reads, holding one entry per CDR3 protein. The data contain over 15,000 distinct CDR3 sequences, approximately 20% of them singletons. Trimming removed 4 bases at V and 2 bases at J, with 7 bases between. This CDR3 has 13 residues. Germline V CDR1 and CDR2: MNHEY, SVGAGI. The genes are TRBV6-5 and TRBJ2-3; D gene ambiguous. This sequence originates from a human patient who had a liver transplant. Some of the T cells might come from the graft donor. The CDR3 coding sequence is TGTGCCAGCAGTTTCCCTAACACAGATACGCAGTATTTT. It specifies CASSFPNTDTQYF.